This T cell receptor beta chain appears in the sequencing data of a study of OX40 agonist ivuxolimab in advanced cancers. Study-wide background: Administration of intravenous ivuxolimab to patients occurred every 2 weeks at 0.01 to 10 mg/kg. The group had a mean age of around 60 years, ranged from about 23 to 85, and was 82.7% male.

Trimming removed 3 bases from V and 3 bases from J, with 11 bases in between. The CDR3 is 15 amino acids. Germline CDR1 is KGHSH and CDR2 is LQKENI. Comment on this clone: Its cognate antigen is unknown.

Study-wide results and limits: Low normalized T-cell clonal expansion was additionally recorded for some nonresponders.

The data were produced by immunoSEQ multiplex PCR, yet TCRdb's version contains in-frame clones alone and is incomplete. The data contain almost 70,000 clones, around 89% of them singletons. The material sequenced was CD4+ or CD8+ T cells sorted from blood, taken in a trial of the OX40 agonist ivuxolimab. The genes are TRBV18 and TRBJ2-2; D might be TRBD2 (6 bases). This receptor was taken from an adult with an advanced solid tumor such as melanoma, head and neck, liver or kidney cancer. The CDR3 sequence is CASSPRLDYTGELFF. CDR3 sequence (DNA): TGTGCCAGCTCACCCAGACTAGATTACACCGGGGAGCTGTTTTTT.